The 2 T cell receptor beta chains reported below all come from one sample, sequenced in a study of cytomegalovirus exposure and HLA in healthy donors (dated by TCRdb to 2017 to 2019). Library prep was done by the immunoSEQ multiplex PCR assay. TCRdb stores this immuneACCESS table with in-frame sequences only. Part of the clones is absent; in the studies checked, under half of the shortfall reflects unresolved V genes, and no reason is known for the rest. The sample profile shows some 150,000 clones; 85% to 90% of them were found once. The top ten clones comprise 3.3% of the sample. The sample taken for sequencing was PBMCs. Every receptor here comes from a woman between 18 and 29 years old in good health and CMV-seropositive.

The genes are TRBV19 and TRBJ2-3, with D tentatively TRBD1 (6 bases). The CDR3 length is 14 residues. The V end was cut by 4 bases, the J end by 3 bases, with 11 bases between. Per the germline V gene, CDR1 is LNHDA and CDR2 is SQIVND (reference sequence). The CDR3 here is CASSTVQGTDTQYF. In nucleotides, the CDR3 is TGTGCCAGTAGTACGGTACAGGGAACAGATACGCAGTATTTT.

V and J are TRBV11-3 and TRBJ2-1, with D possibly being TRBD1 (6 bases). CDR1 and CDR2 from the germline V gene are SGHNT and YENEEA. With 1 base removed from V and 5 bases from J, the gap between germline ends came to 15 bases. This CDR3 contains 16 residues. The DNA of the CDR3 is TGTGCCAGCAGCTTAGCCGTCAGGGGTTTTGACAATGAGCAGTTCTTC. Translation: CASSLAVRGFDNEQFF.